This T cell receptor (beta chain) emerged from a study of T cell changes during pregnancy in multiple sclerosis. Germline V lookup: CDR1 SGHDT, CDR2 YYEEEE. Trimming pared 1 base from V and 4 bases from J, leaving 14 bases between. CDR3 length: 15 amino acids. The protocol was immunoSEQ multiplex PCR, while the TCRdb copy is restricted to in-frame clones and leaves out a portion. Here the sample spans some 71,000 clones, roughly 91% being singletons. The genes are TRBV5-6 and TRBJ1-2; D call uncertain. Sequencing used CD4+ T cells from peripheral blood mononuclear cells, obtained in the third trimester of pregnancy. This TCR came from a female donor in good health, enrolled as a control in a pregnancy study. The CDR3 protein is CASSLISASGYGYTF. In nucleotides, the CDR3 is TGTGCCAGCAGCTTGATTAGCGCCTCTGGCTATGGCTACACCTTC.